The present T cell receptor (beta chain) was sequenced within a study of T-cell memory formation after mild COVID-19 (dated by TCRdb to the early 2020s). About the study as a whole: TCR sequence clusters from the two donors were found to be largely donor specific. In a couple of donors, T-cell clones that expanded and contracted after mild COVID-19 were followed by sequencing TCRalpha and TCRbeta repertoires longitudinally. Two young, previously healthy adult volunteers made up the cohort, one male and one female. Findings and caveats that apply to the study as a whole: Only a couple of mild cases were covered by the study, and larger cohorts that include severe cases with pre-infection samples were considered necessary. Contracting CD4+ clones were found mainly in CM and EM memory subsets, while CD8+ clones were enriched in EMRA. The detection of some responding clones in pre-infection memory suggests that pre-existing cross-reactive memory T cells joined the SARS-CoV-2 response. The second-wave clones that peaked on day 37 were not confirmed to be SARS-CoV-2 specific. Clones contracting from day 15 to 85 had balanced CD4/CD8 phenotypes, while a second wave expanding from day 15 to 37 was biased towards CD4+.

To note about this clonotype: Its antigen is not yet known. No base-level quality is on record; no much larger clone is a single base apart.

V gives up 0 bases and J gives up 7 bases, and the segment between their germline ends measures 10 bases. From cysteine to phenylalanine, the CDR3 is 14 amino acids long. This entry keeps only the CDR3 DNA: 42 bases, framed from base 1. The germline V gene provides CDR1 MNHEY and CDR2 SVGAGI. Data came from an Illumina NovaSeq 6000. TCRalpha and TCRbeta cDNA libraries were constructed by 5'RACE with constant-segment primers, with sample barcodes and unique molecular identifiers being introduced. RNA was extracted from every sample with Trizol reagent. Library amplification was performed in two PCR steps, and a second sample barcode and Illumina TruSeq adapters were introduced in the second step. Sequencing of libraries was performed on an Illumina NovaSeq with 2 x 150 bp paired-end reads. Per the source publication's procedure: Reads were demultiplexed and collapsed into UMI-guided consensus sequences with migec v1.2.7. With mixcr v2.1.11, UMI consensuses were aligned to TRA and TRB V and J templates and assembled into clonotypes. A clonotype was counted as expanded or contracted only when both edgeR and NoisET called the clonotype significant, with the noise models trained on biological replicates. edgeR calls used a false discovery rate-adjusted p below 0.01 and a log2 fold-change threshold of 1. As an exploratory analysis of dynamics, PCA with hierarchical clustering was applied to max-normalized trajectories of the 1000 most abundant clonotypes. Each responding clone was given a CD4 or CD8 phenotype based on the CD4+ and CD8+ repertoires, which had been sequenced separately. TCRdb applied fastp at Q25 and MiXCR to the public reads, then kept only in-frame beta chains. Entries are consolidated by CDR3 protein sequence, retaining the most common genes and DNA. The authors' filters were not applied to this entry. The sample table shows some 270,000 distinct CDR3 sequences, and approximately 15% are seen once. The ten biggest clones cover over 2% of the sample.

Ficoll-Paque density gradient centrifugation was used to isolate PBMCs. Sequences were obtained from PBMCs or a T cell subset sorted from them (not recorded which). The V and J segments used are TRBV6-5 and TRBJ2-1, with the D segment identity uncertain. The clonotype originates from an adult woman who had mild COVID-19 (a few samples of this study predate the infection). The sample titles of this study are shuffled in the database, so cell type and time point are left out; the donor was told from shared clones. The CDR3 here reads CASSYSRHKNEQFF. In nucleotides, the sequence is TGTGCCAGCAGTTACTCGAGGCACAAGAATGAGCAGTTCTTC.